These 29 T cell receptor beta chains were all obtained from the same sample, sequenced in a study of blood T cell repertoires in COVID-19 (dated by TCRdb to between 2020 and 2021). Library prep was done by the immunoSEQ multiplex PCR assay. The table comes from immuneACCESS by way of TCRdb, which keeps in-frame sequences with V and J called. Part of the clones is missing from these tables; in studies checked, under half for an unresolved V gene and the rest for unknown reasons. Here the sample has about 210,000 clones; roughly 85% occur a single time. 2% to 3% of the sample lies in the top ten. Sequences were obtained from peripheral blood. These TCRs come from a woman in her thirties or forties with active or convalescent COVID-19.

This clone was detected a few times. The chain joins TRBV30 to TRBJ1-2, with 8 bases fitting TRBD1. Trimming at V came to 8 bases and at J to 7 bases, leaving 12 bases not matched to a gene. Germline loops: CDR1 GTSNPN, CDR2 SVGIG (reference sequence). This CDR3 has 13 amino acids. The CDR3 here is CAASGQVLFGYTF. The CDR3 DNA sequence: TGTGCCGCCTCGGGACAGGTACTCTTTGGCTACACCTTC.

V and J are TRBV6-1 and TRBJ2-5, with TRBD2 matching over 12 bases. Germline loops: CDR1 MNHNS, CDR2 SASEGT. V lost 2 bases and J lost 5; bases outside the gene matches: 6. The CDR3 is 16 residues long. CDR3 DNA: TGTGCCAGCAGTGAAAGCATGGGACTAGCGGGCGAGACCCAGTACTTC. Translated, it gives CASSESMGLAGETQYF.

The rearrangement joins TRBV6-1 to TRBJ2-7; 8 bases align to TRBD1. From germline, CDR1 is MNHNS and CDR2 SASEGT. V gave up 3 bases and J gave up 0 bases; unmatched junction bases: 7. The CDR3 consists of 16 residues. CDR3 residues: CASSERQGLGSYEQYF. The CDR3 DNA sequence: TGTGCCAGCAGTGAGAGACAGGGGCTAGGCTCCTACGAGCAGTACTTC.

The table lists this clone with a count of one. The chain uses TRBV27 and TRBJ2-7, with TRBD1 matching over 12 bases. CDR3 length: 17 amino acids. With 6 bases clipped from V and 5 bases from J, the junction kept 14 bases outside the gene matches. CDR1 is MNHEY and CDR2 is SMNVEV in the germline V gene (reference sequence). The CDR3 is CASSVYGLGTGGNEQYF. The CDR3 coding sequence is TGTGCCAGCAGCGTATACGGTCTTGGGACAGGGGGCAACGAGCAGTACTTC.

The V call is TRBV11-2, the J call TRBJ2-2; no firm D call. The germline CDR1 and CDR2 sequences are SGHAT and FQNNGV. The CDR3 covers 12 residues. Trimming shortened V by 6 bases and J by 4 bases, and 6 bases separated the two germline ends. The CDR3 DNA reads TGTGCCAGCAGGCAGGTCACCGGGGAGCTGTTTTTT. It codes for CASRQVTGELFF.

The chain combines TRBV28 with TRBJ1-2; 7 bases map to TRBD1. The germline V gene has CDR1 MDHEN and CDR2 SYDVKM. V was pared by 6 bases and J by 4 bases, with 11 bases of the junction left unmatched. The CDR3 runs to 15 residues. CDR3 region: CASRLLGGEGYGYTF. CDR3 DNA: TGTGCCAGCAGACTACTAGGGGGCGAGGGCTATGGCTACACCTTC.

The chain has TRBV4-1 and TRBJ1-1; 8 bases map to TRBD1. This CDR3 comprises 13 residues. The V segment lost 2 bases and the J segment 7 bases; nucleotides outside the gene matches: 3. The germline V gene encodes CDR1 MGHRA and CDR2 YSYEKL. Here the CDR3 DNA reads TGCGCCAGCAGCCAAACAGGGGGGGGTGAAGCTTTCTTT. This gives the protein CASSQTGGGEAFF.

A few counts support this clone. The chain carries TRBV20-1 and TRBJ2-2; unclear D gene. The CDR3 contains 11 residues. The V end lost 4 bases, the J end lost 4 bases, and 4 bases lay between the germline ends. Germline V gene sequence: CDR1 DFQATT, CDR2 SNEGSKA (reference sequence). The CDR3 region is CSATRTGELFF. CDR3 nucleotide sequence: TGCAGTGCTACGCGCACCGGGGAGCTGTTTTTT.

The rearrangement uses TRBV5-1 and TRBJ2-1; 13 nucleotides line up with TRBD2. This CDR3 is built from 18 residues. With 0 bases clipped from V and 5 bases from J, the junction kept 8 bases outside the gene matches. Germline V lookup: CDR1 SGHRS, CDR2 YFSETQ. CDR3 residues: CASSLGALTSGRNNEQFF. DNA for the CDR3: TGCGCCAGCAGCTTGGGGGCCCTGACTAGCGGGAGGAACAATGAGCAGTTCTTC.

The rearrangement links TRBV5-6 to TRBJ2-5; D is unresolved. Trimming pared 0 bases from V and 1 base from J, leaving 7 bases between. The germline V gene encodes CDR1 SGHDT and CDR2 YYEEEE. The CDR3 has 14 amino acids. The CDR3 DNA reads TGTGCCAGCAGCTTGGCCTACTCCCAAGAGACCCAGTACTTC. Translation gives CASSLAYSQETQYF.

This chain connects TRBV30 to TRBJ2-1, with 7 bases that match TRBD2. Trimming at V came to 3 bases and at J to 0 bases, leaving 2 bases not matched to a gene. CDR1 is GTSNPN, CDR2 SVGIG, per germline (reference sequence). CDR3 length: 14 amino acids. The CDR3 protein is CAWSWGGSYNEQFF. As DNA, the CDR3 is TGTGCCTGGAGCTGGGGGGGCTCCTACAATGAGCAGTTCTTC.

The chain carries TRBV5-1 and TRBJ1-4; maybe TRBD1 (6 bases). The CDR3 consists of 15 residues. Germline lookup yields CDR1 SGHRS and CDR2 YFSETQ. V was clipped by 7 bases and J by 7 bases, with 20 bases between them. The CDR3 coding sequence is TGCGCCAGCGGGACCCTTGCAGGGGCTTCTGAAAAACTGTTTTTT. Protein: CASGTLAGASEKLFF.

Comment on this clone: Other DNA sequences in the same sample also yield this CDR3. The CDR3 nucleotides are TGTGCCAGCAGCCCAAGGACAGCCTACGAGCAGTACTTC. The encoded protein is CASSPRTAYEQYF. This rearrangement joins TRBV9 to TRBJ2-7; the D gene is possibly TRBD1 (6 bases). The germline V and J ends were trimmed by 4 bases and 2 bases, with 10 bases remaining between them. Per the germline V gene, CDR1 is SGDLS and CDR2 is YYNGEE. CDR3 length equals 13 residues.

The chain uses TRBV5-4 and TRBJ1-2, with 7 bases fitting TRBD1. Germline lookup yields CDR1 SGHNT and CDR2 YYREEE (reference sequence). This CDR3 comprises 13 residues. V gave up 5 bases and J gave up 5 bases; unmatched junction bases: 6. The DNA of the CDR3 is TGTGCCAGCAGGGCCGGGACAGTTTATGGCTACACCTTC. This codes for CASRAGTVYGYTF. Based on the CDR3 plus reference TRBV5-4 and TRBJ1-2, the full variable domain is ETGVTQSPTHLIKTRGQQVTLRCSSQSGHNTVSWYQQALGQGPQFIFQYYREEENGRGNFPPRFSGLQFPNYSSELNVNALELDDSALYLCASRAGTVYGYTFGSGTRLTVV.

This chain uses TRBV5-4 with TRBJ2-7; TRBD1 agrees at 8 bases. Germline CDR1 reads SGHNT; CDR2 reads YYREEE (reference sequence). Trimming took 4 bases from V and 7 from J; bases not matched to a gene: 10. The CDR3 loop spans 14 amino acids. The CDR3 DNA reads TGTGCCAGCAGCATCGAGGACAGGGCCGGGGAGCAGTACTTC. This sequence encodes CASSIEDRAGEQYF.

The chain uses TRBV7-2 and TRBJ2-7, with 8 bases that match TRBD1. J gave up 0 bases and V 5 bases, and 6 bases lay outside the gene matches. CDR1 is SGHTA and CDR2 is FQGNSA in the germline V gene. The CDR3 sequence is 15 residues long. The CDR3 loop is CASSRQGTFSYEQYF. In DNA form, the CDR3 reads TGTGCCAGCAGCAGACAGGGGACTTTCTCCTACGAGCAGTACTTC.

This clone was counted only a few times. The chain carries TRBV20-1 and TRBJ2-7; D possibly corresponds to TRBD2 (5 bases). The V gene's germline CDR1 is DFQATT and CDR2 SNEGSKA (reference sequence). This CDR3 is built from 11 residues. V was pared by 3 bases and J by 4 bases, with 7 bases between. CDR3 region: CSASGIYEQYF. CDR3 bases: TGCAGTGCTAGCGGGATTTACGAGCAGTACTTC.

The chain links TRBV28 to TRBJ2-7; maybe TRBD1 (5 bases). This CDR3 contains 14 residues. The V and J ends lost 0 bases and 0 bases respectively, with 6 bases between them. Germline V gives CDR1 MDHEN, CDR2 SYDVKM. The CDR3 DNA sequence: TGTGCCAGCAGTTTATGGACAGACTCCTACGAGCAGTACTTC. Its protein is CASSLWTDSYEQYF.

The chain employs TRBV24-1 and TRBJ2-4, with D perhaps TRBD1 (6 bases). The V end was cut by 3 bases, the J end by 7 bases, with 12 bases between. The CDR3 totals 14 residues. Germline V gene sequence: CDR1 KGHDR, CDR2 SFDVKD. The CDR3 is CATSDPRQGNIQYF. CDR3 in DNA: TGTGCCACCAGTGATCCCCGGCAGGGGAACATTCAGTACTTC.

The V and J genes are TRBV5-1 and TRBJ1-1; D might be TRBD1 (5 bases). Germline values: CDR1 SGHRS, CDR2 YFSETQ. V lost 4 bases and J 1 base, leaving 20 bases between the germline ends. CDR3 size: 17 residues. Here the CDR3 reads CASSGAQQPGQNTEAFF. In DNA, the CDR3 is TGCGCCAGCAGCGGGGCGCAGCAGCCCGGTCAGAACACTGAAGCTTTCTTT.

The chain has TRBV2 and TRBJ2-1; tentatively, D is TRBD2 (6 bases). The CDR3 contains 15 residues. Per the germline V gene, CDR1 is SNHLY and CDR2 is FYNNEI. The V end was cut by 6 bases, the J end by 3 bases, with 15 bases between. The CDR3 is CASRESGWDYNEQFF. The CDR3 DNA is TGTGCCAGCAGGGAGAGCGGGTGGGACTACAATGAGCAGTTCTTC.

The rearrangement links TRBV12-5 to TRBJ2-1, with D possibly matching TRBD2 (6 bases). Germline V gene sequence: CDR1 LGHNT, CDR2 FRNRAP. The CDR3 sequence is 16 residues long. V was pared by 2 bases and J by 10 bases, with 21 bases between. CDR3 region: CASGLLLSTSLGEQFF. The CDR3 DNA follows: TGTGCTAGTGGTTTGCTCCTCTCGACTAGTTTGGGAGAGCAGTTCTTC.

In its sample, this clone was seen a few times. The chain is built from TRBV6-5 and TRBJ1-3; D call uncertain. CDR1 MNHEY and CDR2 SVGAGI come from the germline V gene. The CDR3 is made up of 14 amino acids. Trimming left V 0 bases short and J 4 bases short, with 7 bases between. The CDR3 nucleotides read TGTGCCAGCAGTTACTCGGCAGCGGGAAACACCATATATTTT. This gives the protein CASSYSAAGNTIYF.

DNA for the CDR3: TGTGCCAGCAGTTCACTCCCCTCGAGAGGTAGTGAGCAGTTCTTC. It translates to CASSSLPSRGSEQFF. The chain employs TRBV27 and TRBJ2-1; D remains unclear. This CDR3 has 15 residues. Looked up from germline, CDR1 is MNHEY and CDR2 is SMNVEV (reference sequence). The V gene lost 4 bases and the J gene lost 9 bases, with 19 bases spanning the gap.

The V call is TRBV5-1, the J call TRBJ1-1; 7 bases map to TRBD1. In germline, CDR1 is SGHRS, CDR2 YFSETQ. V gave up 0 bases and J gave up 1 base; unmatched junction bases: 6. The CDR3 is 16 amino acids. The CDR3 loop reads CASSLAAGTENTEAFF. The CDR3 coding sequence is TGCGCCAGCAGCTTGGCAGCCGGGACAGAGAACACTGAAGCTTTCTTT.

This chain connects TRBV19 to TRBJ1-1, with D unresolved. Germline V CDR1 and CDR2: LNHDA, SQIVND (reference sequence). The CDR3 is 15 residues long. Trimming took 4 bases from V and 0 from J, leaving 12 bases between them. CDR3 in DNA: TGTGCCAGTAGTACCCTAGAGGGAGTGAACACTGAAGCTTTCTTT. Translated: CASSTLEGVNTEAFF. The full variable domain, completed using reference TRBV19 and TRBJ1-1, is DGGITQSPKYLFRKEGQNVTLSCEQNLNHDAMYWYRQDPGQGLRLIYYSQIVNDFQKGDIAEGYSVSREKKESFPLTVTSAQKNPTAFYLCASSTLEGVNTEAFFGQGTRLTVV.

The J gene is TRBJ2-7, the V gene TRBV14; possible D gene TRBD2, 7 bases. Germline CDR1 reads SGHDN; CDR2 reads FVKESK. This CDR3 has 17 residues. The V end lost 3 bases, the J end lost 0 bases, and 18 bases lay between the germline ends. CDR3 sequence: CASSQGGGLLSSYEQYF. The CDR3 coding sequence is TGTGCCAGCAGCCAGGGGGGGGGCCTACTAAGCTCCTACGAGCAGTACTTC. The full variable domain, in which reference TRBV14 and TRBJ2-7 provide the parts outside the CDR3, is EAGVTQFPSHSVIEKGQTVTLRCDPISGHDNLYWYRRVMGKEIKFLLHFVKESKQDESGMPNNRFLAERTGGTYSTLKVQPAELEDSGVYFCASSQGGGLLSSYEQYFGPGTRLTVT.

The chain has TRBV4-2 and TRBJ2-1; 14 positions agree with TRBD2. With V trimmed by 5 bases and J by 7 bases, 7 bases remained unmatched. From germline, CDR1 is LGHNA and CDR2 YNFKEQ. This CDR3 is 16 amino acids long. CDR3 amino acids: CASSSRTSGGKNEQFF. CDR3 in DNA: TGTGCCAGCAGCTCCCGGACTAGCGGGGGGAAAAATGAGCAGTTCTTC.

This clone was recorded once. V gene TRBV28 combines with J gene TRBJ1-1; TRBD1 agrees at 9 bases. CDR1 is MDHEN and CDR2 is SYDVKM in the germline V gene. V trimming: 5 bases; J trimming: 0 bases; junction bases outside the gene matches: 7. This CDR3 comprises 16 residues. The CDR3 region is CASSTGTGIMNTEAFF. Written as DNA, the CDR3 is TGTGCCAGCAGTACGGGGACAGGGATAATGAACACTGAAGCTTTCTTT.